Sequencing of this T cell receptor (beta chain) was carried out in a study of vaccination and CD4 T cells after COVID-19. As for the study in general: Sampling that followed vaccination took place a median approximately 72 days after dose two, within a range of 14 to 241.

The sample's treatment: roughly ten-day PBMC culture with coronavirus spike peptide pools or control peptides (ViraFEST assay). PCR positivity was dated March to December 2020, before US Alpha, Beta and Delta variants. With the Oncomine TCR Beta short-read assay, DNA from cultured CD4+ T cells was sequenced. One entry per CDR3 protein results from TCRdb running MiXCR on the PCR reads. There are more than 20,000 distinct CDR3 sequences in the sample; 70% occur only once, and approximately 9% lies in the top ten. To note about this clonotype: Antigen specificity is unknown.

Material for sequencing was CD4+ T cells from blood, cultured in vitro. The receptor was derived from a human donor who had recovered from COVID-19.

The CDR3, as DNA: TGTGCCACCAGTGACCCCGGGCACTATGGCTACACCTTC. Protein sequence: CATSDPGHYGYTF. V gene TRBV24-1 combines with J gene TRBJ1-2, with unresolved D. The CDR3 covers 13 residues. The V gene's germline CDR1 is KGHDR and CDR2 SFDVKD. V was trimmed by 4 bases and J by 3 bases, leaving 8 bases between them.